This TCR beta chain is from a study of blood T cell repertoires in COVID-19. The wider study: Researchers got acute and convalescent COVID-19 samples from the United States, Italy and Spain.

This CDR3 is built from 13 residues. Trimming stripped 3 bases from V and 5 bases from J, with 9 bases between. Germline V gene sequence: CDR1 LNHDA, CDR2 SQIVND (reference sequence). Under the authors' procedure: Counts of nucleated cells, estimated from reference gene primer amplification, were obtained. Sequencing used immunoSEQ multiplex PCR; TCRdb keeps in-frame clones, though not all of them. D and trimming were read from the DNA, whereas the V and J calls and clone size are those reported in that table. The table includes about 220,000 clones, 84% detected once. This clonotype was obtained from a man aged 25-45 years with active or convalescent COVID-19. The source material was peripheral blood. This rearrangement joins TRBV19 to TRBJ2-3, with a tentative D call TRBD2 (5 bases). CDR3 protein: CASSIRERDTQYF. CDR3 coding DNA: TGTGCCAGTAGTATTAGGGAGAGAGATACGCAGTATTTT.